This is a list of T cell receptor beta chains from one sample in a study of cytomegalovirus exposure and HLA in healthy donors. The method was immunoSEQ multiplex PCR; TCRdb's version includes in-frame clones alone and lacks a portion of them. The table lists roughly 100,000 clones, 12% to 15% of them singletons, with more than 0.8% in the top ten. Sequencing was performed on PBMCs. These TCRs come from a female donor in good health and CMV-seronegative. Each CDR3 is given with its conserved first and last residue. The D gene is left open where the match is weak. A clone size is listed for some rows: how often the clone was seen (once, few, many), or a class if it is expanded.

D	V	length	size	J	DNA	CDR3
TRBD2	TRBV28	19	-	TRBJ2-3	TGTGCCAGCAGTTTTCTGATGGGGCTAGCGGACATCCGGACAGATACGCAGTATTTT	CASSFLMGLADIRTDTQYF
TRBD2	TRBV7-9	16	-	TRBJ2-1	TGTGCCAGCAGCTCCAGGACTAGCGGGAGCTACAATGAGCAGTTCTTC	CASSSRTSGSYNEQFF
-	TRBV27	15	few	TRBJ2-2	TGTGCCAGCCGGTCCGGGAACGCGAACACCGGGGAGCTGTTTTTT	CASRSGNANTGELFF
TRBD1	TRBV5-1	13	few	TRBJ2-7	TGCGCCAGCAGCTCCGGGACAGCCTACGAGCAGTACTTC	CASSSGTAYEQYF
-	TRBV7-9	13	-	TRBJ2-4	TGTGCCAGCAGCTTAGACTCCCGGGACACCCAGTACTTC	CASSLDSRDTQYF
-	TRBV5-6	16	few	TRBJ2-2	TGTGCCAGCAGCGCCCCGGGACACCCGAACACCGGGGAGCTGTTTTTT	CASSAPGHPNTGELFF
-	TRBV30	14	few	TRBJ2-1	TGTGCCTGGGGAACCGGGACTCTATACAATGAGCAGTTCTTC	CAWGTGTLYNEQFF
-	TRBV5-1	15	-	TRBJ1-1	TGCGCCAGCAGCTTAGCCGGGACAACGAACACTGAAGCTTTCTTT	CASSLAGTTNTEAFF
TRBD2	TRBV28	15	few	TRBJ2-1	TGTGCCAGCAGTTTCTCTAGCGGGGGGTACAATGAGCAGTTCTTC	CASSFSSGGYNEQFF
TRBD2	TRBV11-2	15	-	TRBJ2-7	TGTGCCAGCAGCCAGACTAGCGGGAGGTTCTACGAGCAGTACTTC	CASSQTSGRFYEQYF
TRBD1	TRBV5-6	16	-	TRBJ1-4	TGTGCCAGCAGCTTGGCAATTGGACAGGGGCTCGGAAAACTGTTTTTT	CASSLAIGQGLGKLFF
-	TRBV27	14	few	TRBJ2-7	TGTGCCAGCAGTTTATCGGGCGGGTACTACGAGCAGTACTTC	CASSLSGGYYEQYF
-	TRBV7-6	14	-	TRBJ2-7	TGTGCCAGCACTCCTCCTGGCAGGACCTACGAGCAGTACTTC	CASTPPGRTYEQYF
TRBD2	TRBV27	16	-	TRBJ2-3	TGTGCCAGCAGTTTAGGGCTAGCGGGTCGCACAGATACGCAGTATTTT	CASSLGLAGRTDTQYF
TRBD1	TRBV19	17	few	TRBJ2-2	TGTGCCAGTAGCCTGCTTAGGGGACAGGGAAACACCGGGGAGCTGTTTTTT	CASSLLRGQGNTGELFF
-	TRBV28	14	-	TRBJ1-1	TGTGCCAGCAGTTCGGACATATACAACACTGAAGCTTTCTTT	CASSSDIYNTEAFF
-	TRBV6-5	11	-	TRBJ1-2	TGTGCCAGCAGCTCCTCGCGAGGCTACACCTTC	CASSSSRGYTF
-	TRBV5-4	13	-	TRBJ1-1	TGTGCCAGCAGCCTCGCGGGCGGGCCTGAAGCTTTCTTT	CASSLAGGPEAFF
-	TRBV2	15	-	TRBJ2-7	TGTGCCAGCAGTGAAATTTATCTTAGTGCCTACGAGCAGTACTTC	CASSEIYLSAYEQYF
-	TRBV5-4	15	-	TRBJ2-3	TGTGCCAGCAGCTTGGGATGGCATTCCCCAGATACGCAGTATTTT	CASSLGWHSPDTQYF
-	TRBV5-4	16	-	TRBJ2-5	TGTGCCAGCAGCCGGCCTAGCGTTCTGTTCGGAGAGACCCAGTACTTC	CASSRPSVLFGETQYF
-	TRBV7-2	15	few	TRBJ2-7	TGTGCCAGCAGCTTAGATGCAGGAATAACCTACGAGCAGTACTTC	CASSLDAGITYEQYF